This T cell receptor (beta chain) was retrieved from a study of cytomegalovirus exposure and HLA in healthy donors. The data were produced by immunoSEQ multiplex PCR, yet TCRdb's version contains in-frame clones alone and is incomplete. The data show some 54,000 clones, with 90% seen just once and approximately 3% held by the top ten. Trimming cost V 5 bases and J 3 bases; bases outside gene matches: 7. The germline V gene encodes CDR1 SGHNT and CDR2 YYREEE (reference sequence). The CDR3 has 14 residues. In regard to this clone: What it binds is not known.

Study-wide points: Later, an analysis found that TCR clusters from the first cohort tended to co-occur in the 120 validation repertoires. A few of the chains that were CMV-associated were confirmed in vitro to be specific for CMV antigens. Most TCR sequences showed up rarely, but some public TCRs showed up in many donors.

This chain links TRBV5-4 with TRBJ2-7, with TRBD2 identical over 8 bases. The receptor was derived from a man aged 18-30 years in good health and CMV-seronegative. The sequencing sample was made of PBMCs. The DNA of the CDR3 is TGTGCCAGCAGGAGTGATAGCGGGAACTACGAGCAGTACTTC. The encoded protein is CASRSDSGNYEQYF.